The clone carrying this T cell receptor beta chain showed up just once. One junction end does not reproduce the germline sequence, and a read error may be involved. TCRdb reprocessed the reads via MiXCR and lists one record per CDR3 protein. This table has fewer than 250,000 distinct CDR3 sequences, under 30% appearing once. This specimen comes from a study of kidney transplant recipient with SARS-CoV-2 infection. The CDR3 totals 13 residues. CDR1 DFQATT and CDR2 SNEGSKA come from the germline V gene (reference sequence). The chain recombines TRBV20-1 with TRBJ2-3; the D gene could be TRBD1 or TRBD2 (5 bases each). The origin of this receptor is a male patient aged 25 to 39 who had COVID-19 and was a kidney transplant recipient. Some of these T cells may belong to the graft donor. The material sequenced was a blood sample, taken at baseline and between days 110 and 120 from a kidney transplant recipient. The CDR3 nucleotides are TGCAGTGCTGGTGGGGGAGTGACAGATACGCGGTATTTT. Its translation: CSAGGGVTDTRYF.